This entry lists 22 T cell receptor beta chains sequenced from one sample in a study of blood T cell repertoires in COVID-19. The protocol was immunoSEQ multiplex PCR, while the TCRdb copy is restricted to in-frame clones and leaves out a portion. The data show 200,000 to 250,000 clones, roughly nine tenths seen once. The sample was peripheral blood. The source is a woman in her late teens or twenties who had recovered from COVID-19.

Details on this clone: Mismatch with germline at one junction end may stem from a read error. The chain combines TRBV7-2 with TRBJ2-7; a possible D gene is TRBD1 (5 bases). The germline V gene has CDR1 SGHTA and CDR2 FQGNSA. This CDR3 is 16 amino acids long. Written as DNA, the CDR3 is TGTGCCAGCAGTTTAGACGATTTAGGGGCTGCCTACGAGCAGTACTTC. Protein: CASSLDDLGAAYEQYF.

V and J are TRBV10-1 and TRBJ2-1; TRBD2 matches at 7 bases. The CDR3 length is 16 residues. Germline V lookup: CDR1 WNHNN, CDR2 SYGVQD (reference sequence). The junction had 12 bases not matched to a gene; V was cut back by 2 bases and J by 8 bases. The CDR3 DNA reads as TGCGCCAGCAGTGAGGTTGGCGGGAGAGGTGGAGATGAGCAGTTCTTC. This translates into CASSEVGGRGGDEQFF.

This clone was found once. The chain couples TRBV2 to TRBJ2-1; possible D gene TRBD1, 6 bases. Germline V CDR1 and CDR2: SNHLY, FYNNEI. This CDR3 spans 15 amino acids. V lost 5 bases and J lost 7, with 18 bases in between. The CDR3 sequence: CASSTGPTEPNEQFF. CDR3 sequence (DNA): TGTGCCAGCAGTACAGGGCCCACCGAACCTAATGAGCAGTTCTTC.

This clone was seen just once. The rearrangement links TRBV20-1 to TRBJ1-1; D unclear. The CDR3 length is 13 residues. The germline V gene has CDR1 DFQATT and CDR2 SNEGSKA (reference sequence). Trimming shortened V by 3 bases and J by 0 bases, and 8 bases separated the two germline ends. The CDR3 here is CSASWLLNTEAFF. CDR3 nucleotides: TGCAGTGCTAGTTGGCTCCTGAACACTGAAGCTTTCTTT.

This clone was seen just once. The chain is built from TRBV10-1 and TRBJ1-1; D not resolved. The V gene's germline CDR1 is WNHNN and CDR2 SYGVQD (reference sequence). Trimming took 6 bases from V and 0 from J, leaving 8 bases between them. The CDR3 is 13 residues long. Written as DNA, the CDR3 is TGCGCCAGCAGCGAGAACTTGAACACTGAAGCTTTCTTT. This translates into CASSENLNTEAFF.

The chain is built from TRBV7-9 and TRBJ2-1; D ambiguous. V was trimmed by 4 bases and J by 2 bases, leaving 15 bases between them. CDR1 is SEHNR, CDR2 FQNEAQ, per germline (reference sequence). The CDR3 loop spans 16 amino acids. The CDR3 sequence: CASSSTRRGPYNEQFF. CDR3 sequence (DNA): TGTGCCAGCAGCTCCACCCGTCGAGGCCCCTACAATGAGCAGTTCTTC.

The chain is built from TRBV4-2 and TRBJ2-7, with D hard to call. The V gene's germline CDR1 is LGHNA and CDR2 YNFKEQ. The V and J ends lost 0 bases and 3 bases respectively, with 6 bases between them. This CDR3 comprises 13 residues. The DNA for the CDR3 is TGTGCCAGCAGCCAAGACTCTAGCTACGAGCAGTACTTC. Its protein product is CASSQDSSYEQYF.

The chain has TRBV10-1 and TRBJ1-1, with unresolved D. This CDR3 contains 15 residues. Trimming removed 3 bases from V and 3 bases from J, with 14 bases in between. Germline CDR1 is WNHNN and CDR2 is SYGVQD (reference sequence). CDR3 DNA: TGCGCCAGCAGTGAAGCGGGAGGGATGGACACTGAAGCTTTCTTT. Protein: CASSEAGGMDTEAFF.

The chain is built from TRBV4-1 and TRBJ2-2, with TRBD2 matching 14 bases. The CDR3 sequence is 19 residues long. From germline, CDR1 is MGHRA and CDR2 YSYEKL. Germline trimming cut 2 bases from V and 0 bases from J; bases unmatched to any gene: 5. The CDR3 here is CASSQFRGLAGANTGELFF. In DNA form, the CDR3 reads TGCGCCAGCAGCCAATTTAGGGGACTAGCGGGAGCGAACACCGGGGAGCTGTTTTTT.

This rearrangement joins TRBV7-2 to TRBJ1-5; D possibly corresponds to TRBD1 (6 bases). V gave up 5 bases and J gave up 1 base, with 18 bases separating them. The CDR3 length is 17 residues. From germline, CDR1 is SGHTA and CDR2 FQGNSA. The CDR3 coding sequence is TGTGCCAGCAGCCCCCGTCTTTTGACAGGAAGCAATCAGCCCCAGCATTTT. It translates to CASSPRLLTGSNQPQHF.

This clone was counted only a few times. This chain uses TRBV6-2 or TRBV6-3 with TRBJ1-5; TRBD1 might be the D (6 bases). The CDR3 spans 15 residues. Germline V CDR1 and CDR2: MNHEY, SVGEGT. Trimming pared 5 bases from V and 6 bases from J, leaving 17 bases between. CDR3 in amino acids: CASSMIRGAIQPQHF. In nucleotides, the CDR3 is TGTGCCAGCAGTATGATCAGGGGCGCGATTCAGCCCCAGCATTTT.

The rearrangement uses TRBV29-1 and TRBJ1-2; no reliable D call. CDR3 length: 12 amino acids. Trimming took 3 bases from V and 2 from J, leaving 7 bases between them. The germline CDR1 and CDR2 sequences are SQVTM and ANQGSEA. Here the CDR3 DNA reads TGCAGCGTTGAGCAGGAAAACTATGGCTACACCTTC. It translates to CSVEQENYGYTF.

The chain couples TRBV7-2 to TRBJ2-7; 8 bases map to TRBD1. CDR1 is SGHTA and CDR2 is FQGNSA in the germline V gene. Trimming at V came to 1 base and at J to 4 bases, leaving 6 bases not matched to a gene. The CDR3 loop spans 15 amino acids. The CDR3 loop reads CASSLERGQAYEQYF. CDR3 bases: TGTGCCAGCAGCTTAGAAAGGGGACAGGCGTACGAGCAGTACTTC.

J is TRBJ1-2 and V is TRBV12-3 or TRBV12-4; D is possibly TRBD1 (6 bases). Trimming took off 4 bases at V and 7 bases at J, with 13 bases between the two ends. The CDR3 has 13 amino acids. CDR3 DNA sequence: TGTGCCAGCAGTTCCGGGGCCAGGGGTGGCTACACCTTC. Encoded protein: CASSSGARGGYTF.

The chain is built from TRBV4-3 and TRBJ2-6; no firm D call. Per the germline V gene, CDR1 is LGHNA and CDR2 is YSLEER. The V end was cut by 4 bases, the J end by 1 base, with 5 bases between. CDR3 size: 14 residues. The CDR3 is CASSLLSGANVLTF. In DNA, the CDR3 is TGCGCCAGCAGCCTCCTGTCTGGGGCCAACGTCCTGACTTTC.

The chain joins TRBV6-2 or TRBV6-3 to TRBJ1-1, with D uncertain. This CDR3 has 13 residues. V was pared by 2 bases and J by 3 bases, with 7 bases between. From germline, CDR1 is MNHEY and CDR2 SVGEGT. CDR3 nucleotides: TGTGCCAGCAGTTACAACAGCTACACTGAAGCTTTCTTT. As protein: CASSYNSYTEAFF.

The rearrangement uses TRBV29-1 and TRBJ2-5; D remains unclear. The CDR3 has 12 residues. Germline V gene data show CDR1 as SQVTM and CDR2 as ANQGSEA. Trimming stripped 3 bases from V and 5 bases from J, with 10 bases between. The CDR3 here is CSVDPASETQYF. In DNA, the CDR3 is TGCAGCGTTGATCCAGCGTCGGAGACCCAGTACTTC.

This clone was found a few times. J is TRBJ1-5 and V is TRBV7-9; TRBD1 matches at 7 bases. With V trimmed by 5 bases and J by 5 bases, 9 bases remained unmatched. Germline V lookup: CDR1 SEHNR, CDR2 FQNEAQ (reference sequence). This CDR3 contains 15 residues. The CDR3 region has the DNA TGTGCCAGCAGCCATGGGGACAGCGCCGATCAGCCCCAGCATTTT. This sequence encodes CASSHGDSADQPQHF. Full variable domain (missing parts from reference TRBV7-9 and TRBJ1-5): DTGVSQNPRHKITKRGQNVTFRCDPISEHNRLYWYRQTLGQGPEFLTYFQNEAQLEKSRLLSDRFSAERPKGSFSTLEIQRTEQGDSAMYLCASSHGDSADQPQHFGDGTRLSIL.

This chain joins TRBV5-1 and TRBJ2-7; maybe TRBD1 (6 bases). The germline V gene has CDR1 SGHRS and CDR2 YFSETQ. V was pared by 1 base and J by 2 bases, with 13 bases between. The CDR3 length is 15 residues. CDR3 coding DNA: TGCGCCAGCAGCTTGTTCCGACAGGAAACCTACGAGCAGTACTTC. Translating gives CASSLFRQETYEQYF.

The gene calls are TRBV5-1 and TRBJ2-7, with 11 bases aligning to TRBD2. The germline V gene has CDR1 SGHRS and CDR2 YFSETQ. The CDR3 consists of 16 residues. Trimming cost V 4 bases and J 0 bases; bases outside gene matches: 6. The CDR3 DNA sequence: TGCGCCAGCAGCACCGAGACTAGCGGGATCTCCTACGAGCAGTACTTC. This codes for CASSTETSGISYEQYF.

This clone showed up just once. The CDR3: CASSGTSGRQQTQYF. The CDR3 DNA is TGTGCCAGCAGTGGAACTAGCGGGAGACAACAGACCCAGTACTTC. This sequence joins TRBV25-1 and TRBJ2-5; 11 bases agree with TRBD2. Germline trimming cut 4 bases from V and 6 bases from J; bases unmatched to any gene: 7. This CDR3 comprises 15 residues. In germline, CDR1 is MGHDK, CDR2 SYGVNS.

CDR3 loop: CASSGASRVRYF. DNA of the CDR3: TGCGCCAGCTCGGGAGCTAGCCGGGTCCGGTACTTC. This sequence joins TRBV4-1 and TRBJ2-7; D is possibly TRBD2 (6 bases). Trimming stripped 8 bases from V and 12 bases from J, with 20 bases between. The germline gives CDR1 MGHRA, CDR2 YSYEKL. The CDR3 covers 12 residues.